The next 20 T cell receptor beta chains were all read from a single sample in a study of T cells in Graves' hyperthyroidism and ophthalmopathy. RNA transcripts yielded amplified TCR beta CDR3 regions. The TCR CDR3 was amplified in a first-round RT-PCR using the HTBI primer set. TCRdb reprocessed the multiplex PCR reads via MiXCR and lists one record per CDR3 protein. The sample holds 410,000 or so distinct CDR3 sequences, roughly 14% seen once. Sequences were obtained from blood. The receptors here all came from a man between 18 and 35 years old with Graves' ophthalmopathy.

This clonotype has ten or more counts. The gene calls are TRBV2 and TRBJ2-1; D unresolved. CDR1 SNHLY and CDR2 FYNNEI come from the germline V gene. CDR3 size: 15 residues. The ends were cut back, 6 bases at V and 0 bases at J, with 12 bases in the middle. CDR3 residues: CASRAGWFSYNEQFF. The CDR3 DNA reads TGTGCCAGCAGGGCTGGGTGGTTCTCCTACAATGAGCAGTTCTTC.

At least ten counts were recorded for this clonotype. The DNA for the CDR3 is TGTGCCAGCAGTCATCAAAGGCAGGGGGATTTGAACACTGAAGCTTTCTTT. Its translation is CASSHQRQGDLNTEAFF. V usage is TRBV6-1 and J usage is TRBJ1-1; 7 nucleotides align to TRBD1. V was pared by 5 bases and J by 0 bases, with 12 bases of the junction left unmatched. Germline V gives CDR1 MNHNS, CDR2 SASEGT. The CDR3 length is 17 residues.

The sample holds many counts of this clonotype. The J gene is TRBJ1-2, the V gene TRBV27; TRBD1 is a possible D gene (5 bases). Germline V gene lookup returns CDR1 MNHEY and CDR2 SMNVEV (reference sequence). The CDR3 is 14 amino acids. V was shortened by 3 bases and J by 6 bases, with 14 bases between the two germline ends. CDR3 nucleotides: TGTGCCAGCAGTTTGGCGCAGGGCGAGCATGGCTACACCTTC. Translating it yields CASSLAQGEHGYTF.

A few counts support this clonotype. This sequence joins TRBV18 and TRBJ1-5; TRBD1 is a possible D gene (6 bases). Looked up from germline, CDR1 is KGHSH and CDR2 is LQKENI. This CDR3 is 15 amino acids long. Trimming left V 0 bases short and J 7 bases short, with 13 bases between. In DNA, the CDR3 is TGTGCCAGCTCACCACCCGGGACACGGGAACAGCCCCAGCATTTT. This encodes CASSPPGTREQPQHF.

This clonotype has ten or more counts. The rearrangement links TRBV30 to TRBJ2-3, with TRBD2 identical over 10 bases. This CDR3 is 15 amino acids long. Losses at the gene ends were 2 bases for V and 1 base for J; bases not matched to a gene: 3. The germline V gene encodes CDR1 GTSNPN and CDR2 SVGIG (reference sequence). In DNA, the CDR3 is TGTGCCTGGAGTCTCGGACTAGCGGGCACAGATACGCAGTATTTT. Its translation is CAWSLGLAGTDTQYF.

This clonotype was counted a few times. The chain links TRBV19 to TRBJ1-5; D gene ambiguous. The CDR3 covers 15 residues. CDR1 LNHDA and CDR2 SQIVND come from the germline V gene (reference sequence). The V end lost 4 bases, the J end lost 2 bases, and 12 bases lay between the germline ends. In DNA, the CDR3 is TGTGCCAGTAGTACCATTGAGGGAGGCAATCAGCCCCAGCATTTT. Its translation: CASSTIEGGNQPQHF.

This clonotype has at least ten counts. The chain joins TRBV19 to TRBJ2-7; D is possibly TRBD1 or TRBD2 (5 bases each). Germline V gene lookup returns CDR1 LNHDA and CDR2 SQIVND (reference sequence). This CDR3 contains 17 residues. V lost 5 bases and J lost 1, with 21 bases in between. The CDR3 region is CASSLSKWGGLSYEQYF. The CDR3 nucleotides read TGTGCCAGTAGTTTGAGCAAATGGGGCGGGCTATCCTACGAGCAGTACTTC.

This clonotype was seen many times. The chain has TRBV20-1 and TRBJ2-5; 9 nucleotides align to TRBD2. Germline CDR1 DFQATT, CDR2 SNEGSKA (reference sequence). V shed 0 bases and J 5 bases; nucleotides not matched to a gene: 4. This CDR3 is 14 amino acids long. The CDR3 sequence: CSARESSGKETQYF. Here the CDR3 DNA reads TGCAGTGCTAGAGAGTCTAGCGGGAAGGAGACCCAGTACTTC.

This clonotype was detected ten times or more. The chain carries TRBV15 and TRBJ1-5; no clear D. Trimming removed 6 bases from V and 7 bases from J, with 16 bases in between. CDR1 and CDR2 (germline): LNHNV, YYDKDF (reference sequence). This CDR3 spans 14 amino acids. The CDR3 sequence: CATRQPGGYQPQHF. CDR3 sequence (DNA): TGTGCCACCAGGCAGCCGGGAGGGTACCAGCCCCAGCATTTT.

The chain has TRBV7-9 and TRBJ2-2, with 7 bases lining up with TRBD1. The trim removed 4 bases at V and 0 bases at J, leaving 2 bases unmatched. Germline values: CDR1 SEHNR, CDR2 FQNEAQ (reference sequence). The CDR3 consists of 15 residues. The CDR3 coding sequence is TGTGCCAGCAGCTCTGGGACAGCGAACACCGGGGAGCTGTTTTTT. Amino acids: CASSSGTANTGELFF.

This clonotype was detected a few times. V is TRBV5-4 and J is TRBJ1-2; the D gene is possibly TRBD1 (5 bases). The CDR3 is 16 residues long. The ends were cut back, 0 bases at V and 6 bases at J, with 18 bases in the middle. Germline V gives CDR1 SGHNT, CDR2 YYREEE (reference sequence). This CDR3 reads CASSLGRQRGSDGYTF. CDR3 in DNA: TGTGCCAGCAGCTTGGGTCGACAGAGAGGTTCGGATGGCTACACCTTC.

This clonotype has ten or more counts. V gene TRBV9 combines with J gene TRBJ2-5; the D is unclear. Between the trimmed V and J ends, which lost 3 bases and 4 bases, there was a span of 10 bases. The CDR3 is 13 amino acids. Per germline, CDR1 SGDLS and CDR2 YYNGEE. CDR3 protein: CASSDPGLETQYF. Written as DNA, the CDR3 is TGTGCCAGCAGCGATCCGGGTCTAGAGACCCAGTACTTC.

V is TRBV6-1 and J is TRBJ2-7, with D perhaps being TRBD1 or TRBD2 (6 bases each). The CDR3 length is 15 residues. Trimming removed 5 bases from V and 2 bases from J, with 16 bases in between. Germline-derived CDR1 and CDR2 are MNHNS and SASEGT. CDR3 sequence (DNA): TGTGCCAGCAGTCCCGCGGGACACGCCGCCTACGAGCAGTACTTC. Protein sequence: CASSPAGHAAYEQYF.

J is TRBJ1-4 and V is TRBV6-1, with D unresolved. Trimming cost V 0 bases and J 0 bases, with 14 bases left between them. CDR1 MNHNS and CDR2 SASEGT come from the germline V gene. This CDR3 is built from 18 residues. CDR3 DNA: TGTGCCAGCAGTGAAGCGCCGCCCGGGCACACAACTAATGAAAAACTGTTTTTT. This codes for CASSEAPPGHTTNEKLFF.

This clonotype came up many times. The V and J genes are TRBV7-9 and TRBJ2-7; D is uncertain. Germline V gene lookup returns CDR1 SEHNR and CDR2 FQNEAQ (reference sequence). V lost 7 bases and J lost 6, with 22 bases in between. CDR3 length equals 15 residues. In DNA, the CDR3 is TGTGCCAGCAACCTCAACGACACAAGTCGCTCCGAGCAGTACTTC. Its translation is CASNLNDTSRSEQYF.

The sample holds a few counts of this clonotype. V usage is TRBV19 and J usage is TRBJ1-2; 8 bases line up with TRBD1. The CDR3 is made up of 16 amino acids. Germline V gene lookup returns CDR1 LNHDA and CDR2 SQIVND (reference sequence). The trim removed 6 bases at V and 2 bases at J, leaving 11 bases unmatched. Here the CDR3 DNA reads TGTGCCAGTAGGACCCGGACAGGGCGGTCGAACTATGGCTACACCTTC. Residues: CASRTRTGRSNYGYTF.

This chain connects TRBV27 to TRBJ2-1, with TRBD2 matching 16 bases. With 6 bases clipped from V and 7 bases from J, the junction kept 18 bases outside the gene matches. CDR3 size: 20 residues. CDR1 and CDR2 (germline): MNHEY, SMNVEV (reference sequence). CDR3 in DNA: TGTGCCAGCAGCAGCCCCTACCCTGGGACTAGCGGGGGGGCGAAGAATGAGCAGTTCTTC. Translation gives CASSSPYPGTSGGAKNEQFF.

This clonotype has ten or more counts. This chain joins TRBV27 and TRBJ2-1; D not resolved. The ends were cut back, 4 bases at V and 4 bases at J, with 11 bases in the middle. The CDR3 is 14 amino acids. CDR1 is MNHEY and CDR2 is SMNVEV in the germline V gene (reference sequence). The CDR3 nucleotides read TGTGCCAGCAGTTGGGGTAGAGATTACAATGAGCAGTTCTTC. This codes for CASSWGRDYNEQFF.

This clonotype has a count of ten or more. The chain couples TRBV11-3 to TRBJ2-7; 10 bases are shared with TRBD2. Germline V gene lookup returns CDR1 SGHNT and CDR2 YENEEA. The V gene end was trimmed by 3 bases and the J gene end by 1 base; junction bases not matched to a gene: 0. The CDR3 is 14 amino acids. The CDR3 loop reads CASSFSGRSYEQYF. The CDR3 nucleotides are TGTGCCAGCAGCTTTAGCGGGAGGTCCTACGAGCAGTACTTC.

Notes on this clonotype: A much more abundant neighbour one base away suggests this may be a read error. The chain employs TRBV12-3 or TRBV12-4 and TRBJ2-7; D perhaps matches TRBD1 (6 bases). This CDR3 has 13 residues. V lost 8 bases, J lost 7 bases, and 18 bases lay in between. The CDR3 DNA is TGTGCCAGCCAAAATACAGGGACGGGGGAGCAGTACTTC. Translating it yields CASQNTGTGEQYF.